This T cell receptor (beta chain) derives from a study of OX40 agonist ivuxolimab in advanced cancers. Turning to the study itself: Ivuxolimab, which patients received intravenously every 2 weeks, was dosed at 0.01 to 10 mg/kg. Participants, approximately 83% male, averaged approximately 65 years of age, ranging from roughly 23 to 80. Partial responses occurred in Three dose-escalation patients, one with hepatocellular carcinoma and two with cutaneous melanoma. Overall study findings and caveats: Expanded peripheral T-cell antigen specificity went undetermined.

This CDR3 has 15 amino acids. V shed 3 bases and J 2 bases; nucleotides not matched to a gene: 4. The germline CDR1 and CDR2 sequences are KGHSH and LQKENI. Of note for this clone: Its target is not known.

Assay used: immunoSEQ multiplex PCR; TCRdb lists only in-frame clones, some missing. Here the sample spans about 50,000 clones, about 87% being singletons. Sequencing used CD4+ or CD8+ T cells sorted from blood, obtained in a trial of the OX40 agonist ivuxolimab. V gene TRBV18 combines with J gene TRBJ2-1; 7 bases are shared with TRBD2. This receptor was taken from an adult with an advanced solid tumor such as melanoma, head and neck, liver or kidney cancer. CDR3 nucleotide sequence: TGTGCCAGCTCACCGCGGGAGCTCACCTACAATGAGCAGTTCTTC. Its translation is CASSPRELTYNEQFF.